This T cell receptor beta chain was observed in a study of blood T cell repertoires in COVID-19 (dated by TCRdb to 2020 to 2022). As for the study more broadly: Collaborator samples came from the United States, Italy and Spain and covered acute and convalescent phases of COVID-19. The sample metadata nearly always contained a de-identified subject ID, COVID-19 status, age in years and sex. The material from the prospective study consisted of cDNA or gDNA derived from T cells, B-cell-depleted T cells, or PBMCs. Where HLA class I and class II types were available, the types were taken from metadata supplied by the sample provider, not from assay-based typing. The repertoires were made available in a free public database intended to serve as a resource for research on the immune response to SARS-CoV-2. The samples were drawn from two sources: the first 160 participants of the ongoing ImmuneRACE study, and 950 to 1,500 subjects contributed by 6 global collaborators. The dataset comprised deeply sampled blood TCRbeta repertoires from subjects exposed to, actively infected with, or recovered from COVID-19. On the study overall, not on this receptor specifically: The amount of clinical and demographic metadata varied by source and participant and was provided uncurated.

The germline V end is reduced by 2 bases and the J end by 2 bases; junction bases left unmatched: 0. From the germline V gene (reference sequence), CDR1 is SGHNT and CDR2 is YYREEE. The CDR3 numbers 13 residues from cysteine through phenylalanine. The only DNA kept is the CDR3, 39 bases in frame from the first base. The immunoSEQ Assay, a bias-controlled multiplex PCR, was used to amplify TCRbeta CDR3 regions from genomic DNA. In the paper's pipeline: The number of nucleated cells in each sample was estimated from the amplification of reference gene primers within the assay. To quantify the absolute abundance of each unique TCRbeta CDR3 rearrangement, sequence reads were collapsed and filtered. For each sample, productive Simpson clonality was calculated as the square root of Simpson's diversity index across productive rearrangements. In its TCRdb copy, this immuneACCESS table keeps in-frame sequences only and misses some clones. Where compared with another copy, unresolved V genes explain less than half of these, and the others have no known cause. For V, J and clone size, that table is used; D and trimming come from the DNA. The sample table contains fewer than 350,000 clones; only one count was recorded for about four fifths of them. Roughly 2.9% of the sample is taken by the ten largest.

Whole blood was collected in K2EDTA tubes by collaborating institutions according to the institutions' own protocols. For TCRbeta analysis, collaborators shipped samples as frozen whole blood, isolated PBMCs, or DNA extracted from either of those sample types. This clone has a handful of counts. Its antigen remains undetermined. No base-level quality is on record; no much larger clone is a single base apart. At the DNA level, this CDR3 is encoded by other sequences in the same sample as well. This clonotype originated in a woman aged 55-75 years with active or convalescent COVID-19. The chain was built from TRBV5-4 and TRBJ2-7; 8 middle bases align to TRBD1. The sequencing input was peripheral blood. The CDR3 protein sequence reads: CASSLQGAYEQYF. The DNA sequence reads TGTGCCAGCAGCTTACAGGGGGCCTACGAGCAGTACTTC. The entire variable domain, with the stretches around the CDR3 drawn from the reference TRBV5-4 and TRBJ2-7 proteins, is ETGVTQSPTHLIKTRGQQVTLRCSSQSGHNTVSWYQQALGQGPQFIFQYYREEENGRGNFPPRFSGLQFPNYSSELNVNALELDDSALYLCASSLQGAYEQYFGPGTRLTVT.